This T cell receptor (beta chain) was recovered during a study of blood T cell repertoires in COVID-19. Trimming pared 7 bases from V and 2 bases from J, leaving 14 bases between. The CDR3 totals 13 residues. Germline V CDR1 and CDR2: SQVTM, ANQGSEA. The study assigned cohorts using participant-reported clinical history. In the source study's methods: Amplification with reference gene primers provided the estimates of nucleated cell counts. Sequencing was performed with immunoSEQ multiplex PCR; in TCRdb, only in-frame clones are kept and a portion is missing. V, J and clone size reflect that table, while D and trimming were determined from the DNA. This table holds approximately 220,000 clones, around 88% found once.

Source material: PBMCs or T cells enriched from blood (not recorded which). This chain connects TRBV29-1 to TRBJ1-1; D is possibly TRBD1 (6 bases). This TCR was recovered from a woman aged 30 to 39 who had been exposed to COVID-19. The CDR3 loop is CSARGGDNTEAFF. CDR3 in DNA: TGCAGCGCCAGAGGGGGGGATAACACTGAAGCTTTCTTT.